These 20 T cell receptor beta chains were all obtained from the same sample, sequenced in a study of glioma-infiltrating T cells. Amplification of TCR alpha and beta CDR3 regions from RNA used iRepertoire nested multiplex PCR. MiXCR was run by TCRdb on the multiplex PCR reads, yielding one entry per CDR3 protein. Of around 190,000 distinct CDR3 sequences in the sample, around 40% were seen once. Sequenced: glioma tissue, nonneoplastic brain tissue, or PBMCs (not recorded which). These receptor sequences come from a human donor with low-grade glioma or glioblastoma, undergoing nonglioma brain surgery, or in good health (not recorded which).

This clonotype was seen many times. The chain links TRBV28 to TRBJ2-2, with a possible D match to TRBD2 (5 bases). V was trimmed by 8 bases and J by 2 bases, leaving 9 bases between them. This CDR3 contains 13 residues. Looked up from germline, CDR1 is MDHEN and CDR2 is SYDVKM. The CDR3 bases are TGTGCCAGCGCAACGGGAAACACCGGGGAGCTGTTTTTT. Translation gives CASATGNTGELFF.

In its sample, this clonotype was seen a few times. A much larger clonotype is one base distant, so this may be a read error. V gene TRBV2 combines with J gene TRBJ1-2; 7 bases fit TRBD1. Germline lookup yields CDR1 SNHLY and CDR2 FYNNEI. CDR3 length: 14 residues. Losses at the gene ends were 6 bases for V and 2 bases for J; bases not matched to a gene: 6. CDR3 residues: CASRPGTVNYGYTF. In nucleotides, the CDR3 is TGTGCCAGCAGACCCGGGACAGTCAACTATGGCTACACCTTC.

This clonotype appeared many times. CDR3 DNA: TGCAGTGCTAGCCGACAGGGCGGCAATGAGCAGTTCTTC. Encoded protein: CSASRQGGNEQFF. This sequence joins TRBV20-1 and TRBJ2-1, with 7 bases that match TRBD1. The CDR3 spans 13 residues. Germline CDR1 reads DFQATT; CDR2 reads SNEGSKA (reference sequence). V lost 3 bases to trimming and J lost 6 bases; unmatched junction nucleotides: 5.

This clonotype was counted a single time. Possible read error: a much larger clone is one base away. The chain has TRBV7-9 and TRBJ1-1; no definite D call. Looked up from germline, CDR1 is SEHNR and CDR2 is FQNEAQ (reference sequence). The CDR3 is 12 amino acids. Trimming stripped 5 bases from V and 4 bases from J, with 8 bases between. CDR3 in DNA: TGTGCCAGCAGCGTGGTGATCACTGAAGCTTTCTTT. It encodes CASSVVITEAFF.

This clonotype was seen ten or more times. The rearrangement joins TRBV3-1 to TRBJ1-1; TRBD1 agrees at 7 bases. Unmatched junction bases numbered 6, after V lost 6 bases and J lost 2 bases. This CDR3 has 14 amino acids. Germline CDR1 reads LGHDT; CDR2 reads YNNKEL (reference sequence). CDR3 sequence: CASSFTGVNTEAFF. The CDR3 DNA reads as TGTGCCAGCAGTTTTACAGGGGTTAACACTGAAGCTTTCTTT.

J is TRBJ2-1 and V is TRBV3-1; D might be TRBD1 (6 bases). The V end lost 1 base, the J end lost 7 bases, and 23 bases lay between the germline ends. The CDR3 spans 18 residues. Germline assignment: CDR1 LGHDT and CDR2 YNNKEL (reference sequence). The CDR3 region is CASSQVGSWDRTGNEQFF. In nucleotides, the CDR3 is TGTGCCAGCAGCCAAGTCGGATCGTGGGATCGCACAGGGAATGAGCAGTTCTTC.

On this clonotype itself: Given a much more abundant clone one base away, this may be a read error. V is TRBV28 and J is TRBJ1-1, with D possibly being TRBD1 (5 bases). Trimming took off 6 bases at V and 7 bases at J, with 15 bases between the two ends. Germline loops: CDR1 MDHEN, CDR2 SYDVKM. The CDR3 sequence is 13 residues long. In nucleotides, the CDR3 is TGTGCCAGCAGACTACCGGGGGATAATGAAGCTTTCTTT. Translating it yields CASRLPGDNEAFF. The full variable domain, rest sourced from reference TRBV28 and TRBJ1-1, is DVKVTQSSRYLVKRTGEKVFLECVQDMDHENMFWYRQDPGLGLRLIYFSYDVKMKEKGDIPEGYSVSREKKERFSLILESASTNQTSMYLCASRLPGDNEAFFGQGTRLTVV.

About this clonotype: The junction shows a germline mismatch at one end, possibly a read error. J is TRBJ2-3 and V is TRBV11-1; D gene unclear. The CDR3 sequence is 13 residues long. Germline CDR1 and CDR2: SGHAT and FQDESV (reference sequence). As DNA, the CDR3 is TGTGCCAGCAGCCCTTCCCCCACAGATACGAAGTATTTT. Translation: CASSPSPTDTKYF.

This clonotype was seen at least ten times. The chain is built from TRBV29-1 and TRBJ1-5, with a weak D call TRBD1 (6 bases). There are 13 residues in the CDR3. CDR1 and CDR2 from the germline V gene are SQVTM and ANQGSEA. Between the trimmed V and J ends, which lost 0 bases and 6 bases, there was a span of 9 bases. The CDR3: CSVEETGGQPQHF. The CDR3 DNA reads TGCAGCGTTGAAGAGACAGGTGGTCAGCCCCAGCATTTT.

The rearrangement joins TRBV19 to TRBJ2-1, with TRBD2 matching 7 bases. CDR3 length: 16 amino acids. Looked up from germline, CDR1 is LNHDA and CDR2 is SQIVND (reference sequence). V gave up 3 bases and J gave up 10 bases; unmatched junction bases: 15. The CDR3 loop is CASSIVLASGSLEQFF. The CDR3 coding sequence is TGTGCCAGTAGTATTGTTCTGGCTAGCGGTAGCTTAGAGCAGTTCTTC.

V is TRBV28 and J is TRBJ2-2, with a possible D match to TRBD1 (6 bases). CDR1 and CDR2 (germline): MDHEN, SYDVKM. V lost 2 bases, J lost 5 bases, and 15 bases lay in between. The length of the CDR3 is 16 residues. CDR3 region: CASSLHGDTGTGELFF. The CDR3 bases are TGTGCCAGCAGTTTACATGGGGACACGGGTACCGGGGAGCTGTTTTTT.

This clonotype was detected many times. The genes are TRBV18 and TRBJ2-7, with D maybe TRBD2 (6 bases). The CDR3 runs to 13 residues. V dropped 8 bases and J dropped 6 bases, with 17 bases sitting between them. Germline V gene lookup returns CDR1 KGHSH and CDR2 LQKENI. CDR3 sequence: CASTTGGVGEQYF. CDR3 bases: TGTGCCAGCACAACAGGCGGGGTAGGCGAGCAGTACTTC.

This clonotype has at least ten counts. This sequence joins TRBV6-1 and TRBJ2-7; D is undetermined. CDR3 size: 15 residues. With 2 bases removed from V and 0 bases from J, the gap between germline ends came to 11 bases. The germline gives CDR1 MNHNS, CDR2 SASEGT. This CDR3 reads CASSEQPESSYEQYF. The CDR3 coding sequence is TGTGCCAGCAGTGAACAACCAGAGAGCTCCTACGAGCAGTACTTC.

This clonotype was recorded at least ten times. The chain joins TRBV5-1 to TRBJ2-1; tentatively, D is TRBD1 or TRBD2 (5 bases each). The V gene lost 2 bases and the J gene lost 5 bases, with 14 bases spanning the gap. The CDR3 sequence is 15 residues long. Germline CDR1 is SGHRS and CDR2 is YFSETQ. The CDR3 reads CASSLGQSGNNEQFF. DNA for the CDR3: TGCGCCAGCAGCTTAGGACAATCGGGGAACAATGAGCAGTTCTTC. Looking up the rest from reference TRBV5-1 and TRBJ2-1 gives the full variable domain: KAGVTQTPRYLIKTRGQQVTLSCSPISGHRSVSWYQQTPGQGLQFLFEYFSETQRNKGNFPGRFSGRQFSNSRSEMNVSTLELGDSALYLCASSLGQSGNNEQFFGPGTRLTVL.

This clonotype was seen a single time. A single base separates this from a much larger clone, so it may be a read error. The V gene is TRBV28, the J gene TRBJ1-4; D is unresolved. Per germline, CDR1 MDHEN and CDR2 SYDVKM. This CDR3 is built from 12 residues. CDR3 protein: CASTRVPEKMFF. In DNA form, the CDR3 reads TGTGCCAGCACCCGGGTCCCTGAAAAAATGTTTTTT.

This clonotype has a count of ten or more. CDR3: CASSSRAFGYGYTF. DNA of the CDR3: TGTGCCAGCAGTTCTAGGGCGTTCGGCTATGGCTACACCTTC. This chain joins TRBV6-1 and TRBJ1-2; D is uncertain. CDR3 size: 14 residues. V gave up 5 bases and J gave up 4 bases, with 14 bases separating them. Germline loops: CDR1 MNHNS, CDR2 SASEGT.

Points on this clonotype: This sequence may be a read error, since a much larger clone differs from it by one base. J is TRBJ2-3 and V is TRBV7-2; TRBD2 matches 7 bases. CDR3 length: 16 amino acids. The V and J ends lost 0 bases and 5 bases, in that order; junction bases with no gene match: 8. Germline loops: CDR1 SGHTA, CDR2 FQGNSA. CDR3 bases: TGTGCCAGCAGCTTAGCGCGGGAGTATGGGATAGATACGCAGTATTTT. This gives the protein CASSLAREYGIDTQYF. The whole variable domain, remainder taken from reference TRBV7-2 and TRBJ2-3, is GAGVSQSPSNKVTEKGKDVELRCDPISGHTALYWYRQSLGQGLEFLIYFQGNSAPDKSGLPSDRFSAERTGGSVSTLTIQRTQQEDSAVYLCASSLAREYGIDTQYFGPGTRLTVL.

With regard to this clonotype: Possible read error: a much larger clone is one base away. The rearrangement links TRBV6-5 to TRBJ2-1; weak D call: TRBD1 (5 bases). The CDR3 is 18 amino acids. Trimming cost V 3 bases and J 4 bases, with 22 bases left between them. CDR1 and CDR2 (germline): MNHEY, SVGAGI. This chain's CDR3 is CASSYSDMELQTYNEQFF. The CDR3 coding sequence is TGTGCCAGCAGTTATTCGGACATGGAGCTACAAACTTACAATGAGCAGTTCTTC.

The chain combines TRBV18 with TRBJ1-1, with D unresolved. V lost 2 bases and J lost 1, with 11 bases in between. CDR3 length: 15 amino acids. The germline CDR1 and CDR2 sequences are KGHSH and LQKENI. The CDR3 region has the DNA TGTGCCAGCTCACCAAGTGGGGTTGAGAACACTGAAGCTTTCTTT. As protein: CASSPSGVENTEAFF.

On this clonotype: The conserved phenylalanine or tryptophan is not found at the CDR3 terminus, so this likely reflects a read error. The chain recombines TRBV2 with TRBJ1-1; D is perhaps TRBD1 (5 bases). Looked up from germline, CDR1 is SNHLY and CDR2 is FYNNEI. Trimming pared 5 bases from V and 1 base from J, leaving 8 bases between. The CDR3 has 13 residues. Here the CDR3 DNA reads TGTGCCAGCAGTAAGGGACGGAACACTGAAGCTTTCTCT. This encodes CASSKGRNTEAFS.